This passage covers 17 T cell receptor beta chains from one sample sequenced in a study of cytomegalovirus exposure and HLA in healthy donors. The PCR had 60 Vbeta and 13 Jbeta primers. Clones were read by immunoSEQ multiplex PCR, and TCRdb kept only the in-frame ones, dropping some. The table shows 150,000 to 200,000 clones, with 70% to 85% occurring only once. Source material: PBMCs. These TCRs come from a man aged 45 to 65 in good health and CMV-seropositive.

The chain is built from TRBV19 and TRBJ2-5, with 8 positions matching TRBD2. Trimming at V came to 8 bases and at J to 4 bases, leaving 12 bases not matched to a gene. This CDR3 comprises 15 residues. The germline V gene encodes CDR1 LNHDA and CDR2 SQIVND (reference sequence). The CDR3 sequence is CASSGGGTRGETQYF. CDR3 DNA sequence: TGTGCCAGTTCCGGGGGGGGGACTAGGGGAGAGACCCAGTACTTC.

V and J are TRBV27 and TRBJ1-1; 8 bases agree with TRBD1. The CDR3 sequence is 14 residues long. Trimming at V came to 4 bases and at J to 5 bases, leaving 6 bases not matched to a gene. Per the germline V gene, CDR1 is MNHEY and CDR2 is SMNVEV (reference sequence). Written as DNA, the CDR3 is TGTGCCAGCAGTTCCCGACAGGGGAGTACTGAAGCTTTCTTT. Protein: CASSSRQGSTEAFF.

This chain connects TRBV7-2 to TRBJ1-2; D unresolved. Per germline, CDR1 SGHTA and CDR2 FQGNSA. The CDR3 has 16 amino acids. V lost 8 bases and J lost 0, with 19 bases in between. This chain's CDR3 is CASEEEGTSANYGYTF. In DNA, the CDR3 is TGTGCCAGCGAGGAAGAGGGAACATCCGCTAACTATGGCTACACCTTC.

The chain joins TRBV2 to TRBJ1-4; TRBD1 aligns across 7 bases. The germline gives CDR1 SNHLY, CDR2 FYNNEI. This CDR3 comprises 14 residues. J was trimmed by 6 bases and V by 1 base; bases with no gene match: 2. The CDR3 nucleotides read TGTGCCAGCAGTGAAGGGGGGACAGATGAAAAACTGTTTTTT. Its translation is CASSEGGTDEKLFF.

This chain joins TRBV6-5 and TRBJ1-2; 8 bases match TRBD1. The CDR3 consists of 13 residues. Germline assignment: CDR1 MNHEY and CDR2 SVGAGI. Trimming at V came to 5 bases and at J to 9 bases, leaving 8 bases not matched to a gene. CDR3 DNA sequence: TGTGCCAGCAGTGGACAGGGAAGTAGGAGCTACACCTTC. This gives the protein CASSGQGSRSYTF.

The chain joins TRBV5-1 to TRBJ1-2, with 7 bases identical to TRBD1. CDR1 is SGHRS, CDR2 YFSETQ, per germline. V shed 4 bases, J shed 0 bases, and the junction held 3 bases outside the gene matches. This CDR3 contains 14 residues. The CDR3 region has the DNA TGCGCCAGCAGCGGGACAGCGACTAACTATGGCTACACCTTC. Encoded protein: CASSGTATNYGYTF.

The V gene is TRBV5-4, the J gene TRBJ2-5, with TRBD1 identical over 7 bases. Germline values: CDR1 SGHNT, CDR2 YYREEE (reference sequence). V lost 0 bases and J lost 5; bases outside the gene matches: 10. CDR3 length: 16 amino acids. The CDR3: CASSLARGLQLETQYF. CDR3 coding DNA: TGTGCCAGCAGCTTGGCGAGGGGGCTACAATTGGAGACCCAGTACTTC. The whole variable domain, remainder taken from reference TRBV5-4 and TRBJ2-5, is ETGVTQSPTHLIKTRGQQVTLRCSSQSGHNTVSWYQQALGQGPQFIFQYYREEENGRGNFPPRFSGLQFPNYSSELNVNALELDDSALYLCASSLARGLQLETQYFGPGTRLLVL.

This clone came up a few times. The genes are TRBV5-1 and TRBJ1-2; 7 bases fit TRBD1. This CDR3 contains 14 residues. The V gene's germline CDR1 is SGHRS and CDR2 YFSETQ. J was trimmed by 6 bases and V by 1 base; bases with no gene match: 6. The chain's CDR3 is CASSLTGVGNGYTF. The CDR3 DNA follows: TGCGCCAGCAGCTTGACAGGGGTCGGGAATGGCTACACCTTC.

The genes are TRBV18 and TRBJ1-2; 7 bases are a match to TRBD1. The J segment lost 4 bases and the V segment lost 8 bases, leaving 10 bases of the junction unmatched. Germline CDR1 reads KGHSH; CDR2 reads LQKENI. The CDR3 totals 14 residues. The CDR3 region has the DNA TGTGCCAGCGCAGCCGGGACAGAAGCCTATGGCTACACCTTC. Translating it yields CASAAGTEAYGYTF.

V usage is TRBV7-8 and J usage is TRBJ2-3; a weak D match, TRBD2 (7 bases). CDR1 and CDR2 (germline): SGHVS, FQNEAQ. Trimming took off 1 base at V and 6 bases at J, with 17 bases between the two ends. This CDR3 comprises 16 residues. Here the CDR3 DNA reads TGTGCCAGCAGCTTAGGAGGGGGAGGGCCGATGGATACGCAGTATTTT. Translation: CASSLGGGGPMDTQYF. The full variable domain, rest sourced from reference TRBV7-8 and TRBJ2-3, is GAGVSQSPRYKVAKRGQDVALRCDPISGHVSLFWYQQALGQGPEFLTYFQNEAQLDKSGLPSDRFFAERPEGSVSTLKIQRTQQEDSAVYLCASSLGGGGPMDTQYFGPGTRLTVL.

The CDR3 DNA sequence: TGTGCCAGCAGCTTATGGTCAGGGGTTGGGGGAGAGACCCAGTACTTC. It translates to CASSLWSGVGGETQYF. The chain has TRBV7-3 and TRBJ2-5; a weak D match, TRBD1 (6 bases). The CDR3 totals 16 residues. Per germline, CDR1 SGHTA and CDR2 FQGTGA. V was clipped by 2 bases and J by 4 bases, with 17 bases between them. Variable domain in full (rest from reference TRBV7-3 and TRBJ2-5): GAGVSQTPSNKVTEKGKYVELRCDPISGHTALYWYRQSLGQGPEFLIYFQGTGAADDSGLPNDRFFAVRPEGSVSTLKIQRTERGDSAVYLCASSLWSGVGGETQYFGPGTRLLVL.

This clone has only one observation. The rearrangement joins TRBV4-1 to TRBJ1-1, with 7 bases that match TRBD1. Germline V gives CDR1 MGHRA, CDR2 YSYEKL. V lost 4 bases and J lost 0; bases outside the gene matches: 8. The CDR3 runs to 16 residues. CDR3 protein: CASSPGQARLNTEAFF. The CDR3 bases are TGCGCCAGCAGCCCAGGACAGGCCCGATTGAACACTGAAGCTTTCTTT.

The V gene is TRBV5-1, the J gene TRBJ1-2, with 10 bases matching TRBD1. With 5 bases clipped from V and 1 base from J, the junction kept 2 bases outside the gene matches. This CDR3 has 14 residues. Germline-derived CDR1 and CDR2 are SGHRS and YFSETQ. In DNA, the CDR3 is TGCGCCAGCAGGCGGGACAGGGGTAACTATGGCTACACCTTC. It is translated as CASRRDRGNYGYTF.

The CDR3 protein is CASSYLGGAGELFF. The DNA for the CDR3 is TGTGCCAGCAGTTACCTGGGAGGGGCCGGGGAGCTGTTTTTT. This chain uses TRBV6-5 with TRBJ2-2; 7 bases agree with TRBD2. CDR1 and CDR2 (germline): MNHEY, SVGAGI. J lost 6 bases, V lost 2 bases, and 3 bases had no gene match. This CDR3 has 14 residues.

This chain uses TRBV11-2 with TRBJ2-1; D possibly corresponds to TRBD2 (6 bases). The CDR3 length is 16 residues. In germline, CDR1 is SGHAT, CDR2 FQNNGV. Trimming removed 0 bases at V and 3 bases at J, with 12 bases between. CDR3 protein: CASSLDLTSYYNEQFF. In DNA form, the CDR3 reads TGTGCCAGCAGCTTAGACTTAACTAGCTACTACAATGAGCAGTTCTTC.

This chain connects TRBV27 to TRBJ2-1; TRBD2 agrees at 8 bases. With V trimmed by 6 bases and J by 9 bases, 10 bases remained unmatched. Germline CDR1 reads MNHEY; CDR2 reads SMNVEV (reference sequence). The CDR3 runs 14 residues. The chain's CDR3 is CASRNGGAGGEQFF. The CDR3 DNA sequence: TGTGCCAGCAGAAACGGGGGGGCCGGGGGTGAGCAGTTCTTC.

V is TRBV6-6 and J is TRBJ1-2, with TRBD1 matching 7 bases. The V segment lost 6 bases and the J segment 4 bases; nucleotides outside the gene matches: 8. Germline loops: CDR1 MNHNY, CDR2 SVGAGI (reference sequence). This CDR3 comprises 14 residues. CDR3 amino acids: CASRAEGAIYGYTF. The CDR3 DNA is TGTGCCAGCAGGGCGGAGGGGGCAATCTATGGCTACACCTTC.